This TCR beta chain derives from a study of technical replicates of blood from a handful of donors. The germline V and J ends were trimmed by 1 base and 4 bases, with 13 bases remaining between them. The CDR3 has 15 residues. Germline assignment: CDR1 SGHAT and CDR2 FQNNGV. Profiling relied on immunoSEQ multiplex PCR, and the TCRdb table lists in-frame clones only, not all of them. This sample yields some 57,000 clones, of which under 90% are seen a single time; more than 4.5% belongs to the top ten. What was sequenced was PBMCs. J is TRBJ1-2 and V is TRBV11-2; D call uncertain. The TCR sequence derives from a human donor in good health. Some clones in this sample may be carry-over from other donors' samples. CDR3 region: CASSLVRDAAYGYTF. CDR3 sequence (DNA): TGTGCCAGCAGCTTAGTTCGTGACGCGGCCTATGGCTACACCTTC.